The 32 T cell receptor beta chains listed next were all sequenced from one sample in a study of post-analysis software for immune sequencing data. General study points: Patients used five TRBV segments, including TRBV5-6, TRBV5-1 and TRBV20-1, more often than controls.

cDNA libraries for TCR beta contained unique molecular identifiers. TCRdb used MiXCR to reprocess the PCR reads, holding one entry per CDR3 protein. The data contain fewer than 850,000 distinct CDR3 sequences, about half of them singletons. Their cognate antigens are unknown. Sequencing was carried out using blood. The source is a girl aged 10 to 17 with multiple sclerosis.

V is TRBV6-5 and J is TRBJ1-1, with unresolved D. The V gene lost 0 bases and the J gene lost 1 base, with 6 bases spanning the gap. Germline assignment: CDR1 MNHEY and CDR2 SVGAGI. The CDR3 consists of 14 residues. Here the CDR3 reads CASSYSPGNTEAFF. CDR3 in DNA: TGTGCCAGCAGTTACTCACCCGGGAACACTGAAGCTTTCTTT.

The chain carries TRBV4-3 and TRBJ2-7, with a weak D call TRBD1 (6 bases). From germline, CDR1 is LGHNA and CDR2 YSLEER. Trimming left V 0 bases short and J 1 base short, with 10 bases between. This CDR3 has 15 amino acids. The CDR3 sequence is CASSQDRGPSYEQYF. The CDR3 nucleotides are TGCGCCAGCAGCCAAGACAGGGGCCCGTCCTACGAGCAGTACTTC.

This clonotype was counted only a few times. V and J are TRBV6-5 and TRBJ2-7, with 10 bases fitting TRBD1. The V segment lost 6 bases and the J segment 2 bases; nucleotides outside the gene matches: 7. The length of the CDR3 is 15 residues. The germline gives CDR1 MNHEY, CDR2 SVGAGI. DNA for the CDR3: TGTGCCAGCAGCCCCGGGACAGGGGAAACCTACGAGCAGTACTTC. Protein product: CASSPGTGETYEQYF.

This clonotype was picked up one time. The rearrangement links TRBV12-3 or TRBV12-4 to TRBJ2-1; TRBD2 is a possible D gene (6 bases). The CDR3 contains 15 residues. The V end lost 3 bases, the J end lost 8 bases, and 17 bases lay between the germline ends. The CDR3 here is CASSFRRVATDEQFF. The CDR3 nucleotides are TGTGCCAGCAGTTTTCGGAGGGTAGCGACAGATGAGCAGTTCTTC.

CDR3 in DNA: TGCAGTGCGAAGCGGAGCTCCTACAATGAGCAGTTCTTC. It yields the protein CSAKRSSYNEQFF. The chain couples TRBV20-1 to TRBJ2-1; D may be TRBD2 (5 bases). CDR1 is DFQATT and CDR2 is SNEGSKA in the germline V gene (reference sequence). The CDR3 totals 13 residues. V was trimmed by 6 bases and J by 0 bases, leaving 9 bases between them.

The CDR3 spells CASSYRLRMGETQYF. The DNA for the CDR3 is TGTGCCAGCAGCTACCGACTTAGGATGGGGGAGACCCAGTACTTC. J is TRBJ2-5 and V is TRBV7-8; D ambiguous. V lost 4 bases and J lost 5, with 17 bases in between. The CDR3 extends over 15 amino acids. The V gene's germline CDR1 is SGHVS and CDR2 FQNEAQ.

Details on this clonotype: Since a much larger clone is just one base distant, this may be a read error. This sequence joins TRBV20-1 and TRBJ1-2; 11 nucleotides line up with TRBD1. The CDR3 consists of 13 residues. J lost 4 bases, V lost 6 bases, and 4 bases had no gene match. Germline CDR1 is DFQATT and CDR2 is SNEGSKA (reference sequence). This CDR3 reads CSAPGQGGYGYTF. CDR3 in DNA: TGCAGTGCGCCGGGACAGGGGGGCTATGGCTACACCTTC.

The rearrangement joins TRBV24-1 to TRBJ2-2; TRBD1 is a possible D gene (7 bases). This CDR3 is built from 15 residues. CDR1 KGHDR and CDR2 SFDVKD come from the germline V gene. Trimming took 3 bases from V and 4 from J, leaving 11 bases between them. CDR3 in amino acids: CATSDPRGATGELFF. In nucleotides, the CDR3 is TGTGCCACCAGTGATCCCAGGGGGGCCACCGGGGAGCTGTTTTTT.

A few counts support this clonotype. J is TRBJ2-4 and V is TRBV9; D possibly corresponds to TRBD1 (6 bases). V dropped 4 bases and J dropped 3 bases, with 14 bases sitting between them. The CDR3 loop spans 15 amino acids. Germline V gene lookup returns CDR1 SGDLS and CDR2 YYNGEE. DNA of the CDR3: TGTGCCAGCAGCCCAGTTCCAGGGGACAAAAACATTCAGTACTTC. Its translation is CASSPVPGDKNIQYF.

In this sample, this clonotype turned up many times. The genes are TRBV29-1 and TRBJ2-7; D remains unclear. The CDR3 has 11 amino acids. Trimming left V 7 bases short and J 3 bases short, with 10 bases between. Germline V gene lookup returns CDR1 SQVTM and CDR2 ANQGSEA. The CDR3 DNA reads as TGCAGCGCCCGTCGGAGCTACGAGCAGTACTTC. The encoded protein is CSARRSYEQYF.

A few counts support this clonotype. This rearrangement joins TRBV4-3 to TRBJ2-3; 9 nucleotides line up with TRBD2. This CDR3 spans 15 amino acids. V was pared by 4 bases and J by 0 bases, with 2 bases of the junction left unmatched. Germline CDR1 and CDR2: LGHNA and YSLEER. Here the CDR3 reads CASSLLAGSTDTQYF. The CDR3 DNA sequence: TGCGCCAGCAGCCTTCTAGCGGGGAGCACAGATACGCAGTATTTT.

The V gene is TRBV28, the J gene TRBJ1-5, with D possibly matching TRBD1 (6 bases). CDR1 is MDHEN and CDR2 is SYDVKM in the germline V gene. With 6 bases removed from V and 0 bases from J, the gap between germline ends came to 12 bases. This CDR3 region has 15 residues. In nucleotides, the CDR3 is TGTGCCAGCAGCCCCGCAGGGGATAGCAATCAGCCCCAGCATTTT. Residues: CASSPAGDSNQPQHF.

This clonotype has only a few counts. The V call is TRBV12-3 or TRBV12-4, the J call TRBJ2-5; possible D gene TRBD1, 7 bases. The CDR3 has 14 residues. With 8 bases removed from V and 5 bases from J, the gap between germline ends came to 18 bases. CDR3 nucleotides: TGTGCCAGCCTAAATAACCAGGGGGGCGAGACCCAGTACTTC. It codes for CASLNNQGGETQYF.

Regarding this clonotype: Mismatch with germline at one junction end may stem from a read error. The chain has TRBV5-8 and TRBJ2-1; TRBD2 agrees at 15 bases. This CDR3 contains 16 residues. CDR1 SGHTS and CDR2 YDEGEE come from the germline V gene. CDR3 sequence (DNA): TGTGCCAGCAGCGCGGGGACTAGCGGGAGGACCAATGAGCAGGTCTTC. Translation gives CASSAGTSGRTNEQVF. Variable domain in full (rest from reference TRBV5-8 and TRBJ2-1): EAGVTQSPTHLIKTRGQQATLRCSPISGHTSVYWYQQALGLGLQFLLWYDEGEERNRGNFPPRFSGRQFPNYSSELNVNALELEDSALYLCASSAGTSGRTNEQVFGPGTRLTVL.

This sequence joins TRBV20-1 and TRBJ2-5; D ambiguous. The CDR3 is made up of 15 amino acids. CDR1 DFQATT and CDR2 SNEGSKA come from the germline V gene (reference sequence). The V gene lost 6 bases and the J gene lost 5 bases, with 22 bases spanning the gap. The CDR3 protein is CSAQTLNGPGETQYF. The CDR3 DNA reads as TGCAGTGCACAGACATTGAACGGTCCCGGGGAGACCCAGTACTTC.

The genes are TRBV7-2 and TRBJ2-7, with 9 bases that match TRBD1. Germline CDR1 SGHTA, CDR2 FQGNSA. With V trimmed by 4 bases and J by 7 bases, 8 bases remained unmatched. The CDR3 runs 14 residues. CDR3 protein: CASSYGQGRREQYF. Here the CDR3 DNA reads TGTGCCAGCAGCTATGGACAGGGGAGGAGGGAGCAGTACTTC.

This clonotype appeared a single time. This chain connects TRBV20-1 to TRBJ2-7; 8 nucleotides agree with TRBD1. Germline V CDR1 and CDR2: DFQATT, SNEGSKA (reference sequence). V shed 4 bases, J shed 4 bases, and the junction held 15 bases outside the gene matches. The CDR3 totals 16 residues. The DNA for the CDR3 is TGCAGTGCTACCCTAGACCCCGGGACAGGTCGATACGAGCAGTACTTC. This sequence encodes CSATLDPGTGRYEQYF.

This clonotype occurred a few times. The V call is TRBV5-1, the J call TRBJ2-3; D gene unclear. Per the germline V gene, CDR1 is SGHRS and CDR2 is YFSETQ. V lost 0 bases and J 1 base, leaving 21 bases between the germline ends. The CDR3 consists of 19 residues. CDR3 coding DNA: TGCGCCAGCAGCTTGGCCAGAACGGCAGGCGGCACAGGCACAGATACGCAGTATTTT. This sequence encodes CASSLARTAGGTGTDTQYF.

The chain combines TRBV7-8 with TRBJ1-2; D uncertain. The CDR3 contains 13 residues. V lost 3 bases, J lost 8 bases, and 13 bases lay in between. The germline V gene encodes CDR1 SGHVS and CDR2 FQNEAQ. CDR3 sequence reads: CASSFNVKYGYTF. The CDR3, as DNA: TGTGCCAGCAGCTTTAACGTAAAGTACGGCTACACCTTC.

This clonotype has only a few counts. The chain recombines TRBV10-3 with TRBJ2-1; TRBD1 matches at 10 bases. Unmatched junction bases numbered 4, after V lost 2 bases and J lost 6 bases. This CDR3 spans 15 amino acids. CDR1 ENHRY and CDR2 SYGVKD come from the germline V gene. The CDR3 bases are TGTGCCATCAGTGAGGGGGACAGGGGTAGCAATGAGCAGTTCTTC. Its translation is CAISEGDRGSNEQFF.

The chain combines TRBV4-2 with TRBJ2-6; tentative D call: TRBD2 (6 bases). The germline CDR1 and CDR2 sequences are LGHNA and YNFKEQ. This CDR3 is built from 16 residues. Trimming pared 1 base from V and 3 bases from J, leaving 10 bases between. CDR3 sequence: CASSQGGDDGANVLTF. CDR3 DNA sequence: TGTGCCAGCAGCCAAGGGGGGGATGATGGGGCCAACGTCCTGACTTTC.

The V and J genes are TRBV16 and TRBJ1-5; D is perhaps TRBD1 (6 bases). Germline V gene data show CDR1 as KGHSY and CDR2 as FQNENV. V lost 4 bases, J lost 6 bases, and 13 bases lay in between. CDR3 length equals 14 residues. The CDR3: CASSRDRLPQPQHF. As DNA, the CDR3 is TGTGCCAGCAGCCGTGACAGGTTGCCTCAGCCCCAGCATTTT.

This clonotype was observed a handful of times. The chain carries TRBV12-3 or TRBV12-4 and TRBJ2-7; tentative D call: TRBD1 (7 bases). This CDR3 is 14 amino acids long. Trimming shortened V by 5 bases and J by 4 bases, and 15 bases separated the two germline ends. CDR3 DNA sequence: TGTGCCAGCAGTCCGAACAGGGGAGGTTACGAGCAGTACTTC. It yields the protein CASSPNRGGYEQYF.

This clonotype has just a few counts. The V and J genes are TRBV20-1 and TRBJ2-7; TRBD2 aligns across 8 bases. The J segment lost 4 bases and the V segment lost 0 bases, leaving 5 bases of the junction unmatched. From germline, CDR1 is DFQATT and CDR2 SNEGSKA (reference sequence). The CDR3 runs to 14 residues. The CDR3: CSARDRTSLYEQYF. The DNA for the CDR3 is TGCAGTGCTAGAGATCGGACTAGCCTGTACGAGCAGTACTTC.

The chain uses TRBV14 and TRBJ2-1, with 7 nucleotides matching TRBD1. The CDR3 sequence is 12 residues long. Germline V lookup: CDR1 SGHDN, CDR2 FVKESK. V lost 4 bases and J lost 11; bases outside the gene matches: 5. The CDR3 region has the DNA TGTGCCAGCAGCCTCGGACAGGCTAAGCAGTTCTTC. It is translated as CASSLGQAKQFF.

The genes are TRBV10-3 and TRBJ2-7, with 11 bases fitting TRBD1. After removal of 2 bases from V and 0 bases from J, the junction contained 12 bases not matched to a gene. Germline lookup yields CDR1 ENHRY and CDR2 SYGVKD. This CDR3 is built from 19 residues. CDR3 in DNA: TGTGCCATCAGTGAGATAGGGGGACAGGGGGAAGTTCTCTCCTACGAGCAGTACTTC. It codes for CAISEIGGQGEVLSYEQYF.

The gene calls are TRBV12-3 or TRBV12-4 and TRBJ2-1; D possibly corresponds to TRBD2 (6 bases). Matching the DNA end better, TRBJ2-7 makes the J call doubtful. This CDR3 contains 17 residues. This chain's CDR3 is CASSPTGTPVAYNEQYF. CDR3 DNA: TGTGCCAGCAGCCCAACCGGGACTCCTGTAGCCTACAATGAGCAGTACTTC.

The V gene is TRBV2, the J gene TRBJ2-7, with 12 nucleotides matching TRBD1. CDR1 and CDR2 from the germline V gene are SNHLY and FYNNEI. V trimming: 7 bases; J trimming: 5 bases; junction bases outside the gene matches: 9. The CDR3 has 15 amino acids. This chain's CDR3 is CASKAQRDRGHEQYF. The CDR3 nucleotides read TGTGCCAGCAAAGCCCAGAGGGACAGGGGGCACGAGCAGTACTTC. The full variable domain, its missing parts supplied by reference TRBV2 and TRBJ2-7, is EPEVTQTPSHQVTQMGQEVILRCVPISNHLYFYWYRQILGQKVEFLVSFYNNEISEKSEIFDDQFSVERPDGSNFTLKIRSTKLEDSAMYFCASKAQRDRGHEQYFGPGTRLTVT.

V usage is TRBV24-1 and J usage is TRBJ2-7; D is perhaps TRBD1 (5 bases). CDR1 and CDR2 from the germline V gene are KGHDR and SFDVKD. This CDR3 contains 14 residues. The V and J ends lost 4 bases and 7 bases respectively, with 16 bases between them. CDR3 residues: CATSDSSQGWEQYF. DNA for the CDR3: TGTGCCACCAGTGACTCATCTCAGGGTTGGGAGCAGTACTTC.

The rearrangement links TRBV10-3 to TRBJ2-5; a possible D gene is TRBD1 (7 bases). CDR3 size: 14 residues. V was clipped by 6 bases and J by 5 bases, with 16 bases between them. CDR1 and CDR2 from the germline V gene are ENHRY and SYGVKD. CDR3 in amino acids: CAIRGDREVETQYF. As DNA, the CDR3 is TGTGCCATCAGGGGCGACAGGGAGGTGGAGACCCAGTACTTC.

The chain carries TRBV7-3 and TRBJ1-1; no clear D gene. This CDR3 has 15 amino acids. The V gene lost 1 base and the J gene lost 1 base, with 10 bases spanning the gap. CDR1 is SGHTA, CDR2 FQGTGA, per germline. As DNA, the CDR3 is TGTGCCAGCAGCTTAAACGGGCCCCAGAACACTGAAGCTTTCTTT. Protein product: CASSLNGPQNTEAFF. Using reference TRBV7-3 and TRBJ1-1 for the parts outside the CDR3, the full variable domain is GAGVSQTPSNKVTEKGKYVELRCDPISGHTALYWYRQSLGQGPEFLIYFQGTGAADDSGLPNDRFFAVRPEGSVSTLKIQRTERGDSAVYLCASSLNGPQNTEAFFGQGTRLTVV.

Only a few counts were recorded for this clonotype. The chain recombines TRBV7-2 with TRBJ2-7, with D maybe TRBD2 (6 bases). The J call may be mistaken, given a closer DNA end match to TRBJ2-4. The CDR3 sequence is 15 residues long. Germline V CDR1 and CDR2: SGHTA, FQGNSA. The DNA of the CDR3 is TGTGCCAGCAGTCGCGGAGGGCCGGGAGATGGCATTCAGTACTTC. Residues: CASSRGGPGDGIQYF.